This TCR beta chain was captured by sequencing in a study of blood T cells in healthy people across ages. Overall study context: Capturing about one barcoded beta molecule per two T cells was achieved by template switching.

The CDR3 has 13 residues. Germline-derived CDR1 and CDR2 are DFQATT and SNEGSKA (reference sequence). J was trimmed by 4 bases and V by 6 bases; bases with no gene match: 2. With a J-beta primer mix and a sample-barcoded 5' primer, a second PCR ran about 6 to 11 cycles. TCRdb passed the 5' RACE reads through MiXCR, listing each CDR3 protein once. The sample carries 730,000 or so distinct CDR3 sequences, approximately 43% recorded once. V and J are TRBV20-1 and TRBJ1-5; 11 bases fit TRBD1. This TCR derives from a woman aged 55-69 years in good health. The sequenced sample consisted of blood. The CDR3 region is CSAGQGANQPQHF. The CDR3 DNA follows: TGCAGTGCCGGACAGGGGGCTAATCAGCCCCAGCATTTT.